This entry describes one T cell receptor beta chain. Source study methods: Researchers report that nucleated cell counts were estimated from reference gene primer amplification. Generated by immunoSEQ multiplex PCR, the TCRdb table keeps only in-frame clones and is missing some. That table furnishes V, J and clone size, whereas the DNA furnished D and trimming. The repertoire includes some 95,000 clones, approximately 90% of them detected once, and 4% to 5.5% sits in the top ten. The data stem from a study of blood T cell repertoires in COVID-19. About the research overall: Both acute and convalescent COVID-19 samples were obtained from the United States, Italy and Spain. The analysed material was cDNA or gDNA that came from T cells, B-cell-depleted T cells, or PBMCs.

Germline loops: CDR1 LNHNV, CDR2 YYDKDF (reference sequence). V was clipped by 1 base and J by 8 bases, with 8 bases between them. The CDR3 consists of 13 residues. The clonotype was recovered from a man between 65 and 80 years old with acute or convalescent COVID-19. The chain employs TRBV15 and TRBJ1-4; D not certain. Sequencing used peripheral blood. The CDR3 bases are TGTGCCACCAGCAGAGGAACCGGGGAAAAACTGTTTTTT. Protein sequence: CATSRGTGEKLFF.